The clone carrying this T cell receptor beta chain is categorized as medium-sized. Time point defined: pre-sensitization, week 0. Treatment meaning: therapeutic diphenylcyclopropenone sensitization with weekly scalp DPC. With 3 bases removed from V and 0 bases from J, the gap between germline ends came to 12 bases. The CDR3 covers 16 residues. From germline, CDR1 is SGHAT and CDR2 FQNNGV. These data originate in a study of human T cells and chemical hapten exposure. TCRdb called the RACE reads again in MiXCR, with one record for every CDR3 protein. The table records about 42,000 distinct CDR3 sequences, roughly an eighth of them present only once.

The chain links TRBV11-2 to TRBJ2-1, with unresolved D. The source is a woman in her 30s with alopecia areata. Some clones in this sample may be carry-over from other donors' samples. The input for sequencing was whole blood, taken in connection with sensitization to the hapten diphenylcyclopropenone (DPC). The CDR3: CASSLAGPSSYNEQFF. In nucleotides, the CDR3 is TGTGCCAGCAGCTTGGCCGGACCCAGCTCCTACAATGAGCAGTTCTTC. The full variable domain, in which reference TRBV11-2 and TRBJ2-1 provide the parts outside the CDR3, is EAGVAQSPRYKIIEKRQSVAFWCNPISGHATLYWYQQILGQGPKLLIQFQNNGVVDDSQLPKDRFSAERLKGVDSTLKIQPAKLEDSAVYLCASSLAGPSSYNEQFFGPGTRLTVL.